Each of the 15 T cell receptor beta chains below was sequenced from the same sample in a study of tumor T cells in aggressive B-cell lymphoma. Measured with immunoSEQ multiplex PCR; TCRdb has only the in-frame clones, and not every one. The table lists 4,000 to 5,000 clones, around 87% of them singletons. Sample: tumor tissue. Receptors were obtained from an adult with diffuse large B cell lymphoma.

The rearrangement links TRBV27 to TRBJ1-4; D gene uncertain. Trimming cost V 5 bases and J 4 bases, with 11 bases left between them. The CDR3 is 14 residues long. Germline V gene data show CDR1 as MNHEY and CDR2 as SMNVEV (reference sequence). CDR3 protein: CASSQQIFNEKLFF. CDR3 sequence (DNA): TGTGCCAGCAGTCAACAAATTTTTAATGAAAAACTGTTTTTT.

This clone has a handful of counts. The rearrangement links TRBV6-1 to TRBJ1-5; no reliable D call. The CDR3 consists of 18 residues. V was clipped by 1 base and J by 0 bases, with 16 bases between them. Looked up from germline, CDR1 is MNHNS and CDR2 is SASEGT. The CDR3 DNA follows: TGTGCCAGCAGTGAAGGGATTCGGGGATTCTATAGCAATCAGCCCCAGCATTTT. Protein sequence: CASSEGIRGFYSNQPQHF.

The rearrangement links TRBV4-3 to TRBJ1-1; 8 nucleotides agree with TRBD1. The V gene end was trimmed by 0 bases and the J gene end by 0 bases; junction bases not matched to a gene: 6. CDR1 is LGHNA and CDR2 is YSLEER in the germline V gene. This CDR3 contains 17 residues. The CDR3 reads CASSQDLWTGLNTEAFF. Here the CDR3 DNA reads TGCGCCAGCAGCCAAGATCTTTGGACAGGGCTGAACACTGAAGCTTTCTTT.

This clone appeared once. The chain is built from TRBV18 and TRBJ2-2; D unclear. The germline V gene encodes CDR1 KGHSH and CDR2 LQKENI. The V end lost 5 bases, the J end lost 7 bases, and 8 bases lay between the germline ends. The CDR3 is made up of 12 amino acids. The chain's CDR3 is CASSSVDGELFF. The CDR3 DNA reads as TGTGCCAGCTCATCGGTTGACGGGGAGCTGTTTTTT.

The chain employs TRBV15 and TRBJ2-7; 10 bases match TRBD1. In germline, CDR1 is LNHNV, CDR2 YYDKDF (reference sequence). The CDR3 runs to 18 residues. V was pared by 0 bases and J by 2 bases, with 10 bases of the junction left unmatched. The CDR3 coding sequence is TGTGCCACCAGCAGAGACATAGGTGGGGGACAGGGGACCTACGAGCAGTACTTC. This gives the protein CATSRDIGGGQGTYEQYF.

The chain couples TRBV6-5 to TRBJ1-6; D might be TRBD1 (5 bases). Germline V gene data show CDR1 as MNHEY and CDR2 as SVGAGI. There are 14 residues in the CDR3. Trimming cost V 8 bases and J 7 bases, with 15 bases left between them. The CDR3 sequence: CASGRGTLNSPLHF. The CDR3 DNA reads as TGTGCCAGCGGGCGGGGGACTTTAAATTCACCCCTCCACTTT.

The chain combines TRBV29-1 with TRBJ2-1; possible D gene TRBD1, 6 bases. This CDR3 contains 11 residues. Germline V gives CDR1 SQVTM, CDR2 ANQGSEA. Trimming pared 7 bases from V and 7 bases from J, leaving 11 bases between. The CDR3 loop reads CSGDQGNEQFF. Here the CDR3 DNA reads TGCAGCGGGGACCAGGGGAATGAGCAGTTCTTC.

The genes are TRBV11-3 and TRBJ2-1, with a possible D match to TRBD2 (5 bases). From germline, CDR1 is SGHNT and CDR2 YENEEA. V was pared by 4 bases and J by 4 bases, with 11 bases between. The CDR3 is made up of 14 amino acids. The CDR3 DNA is TGTGCCAGCAGCTCGGGGATCAAATACAATGAGCAGTTCTTC. Its translation is CASSSGIKYNEQFF.

The chain employs TRBV7-8 and TRBJ1-2; D gene uncertain. The CDR3 is 12 amino acids. V lost 4 bases and J 5 bases, leaving 8 bases between the germline ends. CDR1 is SGHVS, CDR2 FQNEAQ, per germline. The CDR3 reads CASSSDMYGYTF. CDR3 DNA: TGTGCCAGCAGCTCTGACATGTATGGCTACACCTTC.

This clone has just a few counts. V gene TRBV14 combines with J gene TRBJ2-3; D not resolved. Germline V gives CDR1 SGHDN, CDR2 FVKESK. V dropped 2 bases and J dropped 6 bases, with 9 bases sitting between them. This CDR3 comprises 13 residues. The CDR3 sequence is CASSQSMEDTQYF. The CDR3, as DNA: TGTGCCAGCAGCCAAAGTATGGAGGATACGCAGTATTTT.

The chain uses TRBV4-3 and TRBJ2-2; D perhaps matches TRBD2 (6 bases). Trimming removed 5 bases from V and 6 bases from J, with 16 bases in between. Germline assignment: CDR1 LGHNA and CDR2 YSLEER. CDR3 length: 15 amino acids. The chain's CDR3 is CASSSPGSGAGELFF. CDR3 DNA: TGCGCCAGCAGCTCGCCCGGGTCGGGGGCCGGGGAGCTGTTTTTT.

The V call is TRBV4-3, the J call TRBJ1-4; D ambiguous. The CDR3 runs to 15 residues. Germline loops: CDR1 LGHNA, CDR2 YSLEER. Between the trimmed V and J ends, which lost 0 bases and 0 bases, there was a span of 5 bases. The CDR3 here is CASSQDLATNEKLFF. The CDR3 DNA is TGCGCCAGCAGCCAAGATCTTGCAACTAATGAAAAACTGTTTTTT.

The chain combines TRBV6-1 with TRBJ2-3; D is possibly TRBD2 (6 bases). The germline gives CDR1 MNHNS, CDR2 SASEGT. V lost 1 base and J lost 3, with 8 bases in between. The CDR3 covers 14 residues. The CDR3 DNA follows: TGTGCCAGCAGTGAAGGGGACTGGACAGATACGCAGTATTTT. It codes for CASSEGDWTDTQYF.

V and J are TRBV25-1 and TRBJ2-5; a possible D gene is TRBD2 (6 bases). Trimming cost V 4 bases and J 5 bases, with 17 bases left between them. CDR1 and CDR2 (germline): MGHDK, SYGVNS. The CDR3 has 15 residues. DNA of the CDR3: TGTGCCAGCAGTGCACGGGGCGCGGGGTGGGAGACCCAGTACTTC. Its protein is CASSARGAGWETQYF.

The chain links TRBV18 to TRBJ2-1; perhaps TRBD1 as D (5 bases). The CDR3 sequence is 14 residues long. The germline V gene has CDR1 KGHSH and CDR2 LQKENI. Trimming removed 2 bases at V and 14 bases at J, with 19 bases between. DNA for the CDR3: TGTGCCAGCTCACCAGAGGAACTTCGGACAAATAAGTTCTTC. Amino acids: CASSPEELRTNKFF.